The 21 T cell receptor beta chains in this list originate from one sample, sequenced in a study of T-cell memory formation after mild COVID-19. TCRdb recomputed calls from the 5' RACE reads with MiXCR, one row per CDR3 protein. Of 200,000 to 250,000 distinct CDR3 sequences in the sample, around 9.5% were seen once. The specimen sequenced was PBMCs or a T cell subset sorted from them (not recorded which). The source is a man aged 18 to 30 who had mild COVID-19 (a few samples of this study predate the infection). Cell type and time point are not known.

This clonotype was seen many times. V and J are TRBV5-1 and TRBJ2-5, with a weak D call TRBD1 (6 bases). Trimming removed 4 bases at V and 2 bases at J, with 12 bases between. CDR3 length: 14 amino acids. Germline loops: CDR1 SGHRS, CDR2 YFSETQ. Here the CDR3 reads CASSPPGQQETQYF. In DNA, the CDR3 is TGCGCCAGCAGCCCCCCTGGACAGCAAGAGACCCAGTACTTC.

This clonotype was seen more than once but under ten times. The V and J genes are TRBV7-8 and TRBJ2-2; 7 bases agree with TRBD2. The CDR3 loop spans 16 amino acids. Unmatched junction bases numbered 9, after V lost 2 bases and J lost 6 bases. Germline lookup yields CDR1 SGHVS and CDR2 FQNEAQ. CDR3 bases: TGTGCCAGCAGCTTAACCCGGACTAGACTCGCCGGGGAGCTGTTTTTT. This translates into CASSLTRTRLAGELFF.

This clonotype was counted a few times. J is TRBJ1-6 and V is TRBV7-9, with a possible D match to TRBD1 (5 bases). The CDR3 sequence is 17 residues long. The V gene's germline CDR1 is SEHNR and CDR2 FQNEAQ (reference sequence). V was trimmed by 6 bases and J by 0 bases, leaving 15 bases between them. CDR3 amino acids: CASSSTVRFSYNSPLHF. The CDR3 region has the DNA TGTGCCAGCAGTTCGACAGTAAGGTTCTCCTATAATTCACCCCTCCACTTT. Together with reference TRBV7-9 and TRBJ1-6, the CDR3 gives the full variable domain: DTGVSQNPRHKITKRGQNVTFRCDPISEHNRLYWYRQTLGQGPEFLTYFQNEAQLEKSRLLSDRFSAERPKGSFSTLEIQRTEQGDSAMYLCASSSTVRFSYNSPLHFGNGTRLTVT.

The J gene is TRBJ2-3, the V gene TRBV7-3, with 11 bases that match TRBD2. V lost 5 bases, J lost 5 bases, and 6 bases stayed unmatched. CDR1 and CDR2 from the germline V gene are SGHTA and FQGTGA. The CDR3 has 15 residues. The CDR3 region is CASSPSGTSGDTQYF. The CDR3 DNA reads as TGTGCCAGCAGCCCCTCAGGGACTAGCGGAGATACGCAGTATTTT.

This clonotype occurred a few times. The V call is TRBV4-1, the J call TRBJ1-5, with unresolved D. The CDR3 runs to 16 residues. V was clipped by 0 bases and J by 0 bases, with 9 bases between them. CDR1 is MGHRA, CDR2 YSYEKL, per germline. The CDR3 DNA is TGCGCCAGCAGCCAAGAGGGCGGTTATAGCAATCAGCCCCAGCATTTT. It specifies CASSQEGGYSNQPQHF.

The chain is built from TRBV20-1 and TRBJ1-5; D possibly corresponds to TRBD1 (6 bases). This CDR3 has 16 amino acids. With 1 base removed from V and 7 bases from J, the gap between germline ends came to 20 bases. CDR1 DFQATT and CDR2 SNEGSKA come from the germline V gene (reference sequence). The CDR3 loop is CSARAMRGQRGQPQHF. The DNA for the CDR3 is TGCAGTGCTAGAGCCATGAGGGGACAACGAGGACAGCCCCAGCATTTT.

The genes are TRBV24-1 and TRBJ2-3, with a tentative D call TRBD1 (5 bases). This CDR3 has 16 amino acids. CDR1 and CDR2 from the germline V gene are KGHDR and SFDVKD. Trimming cost V 2 bases and J 3 bases, with 14 bases left between them. CDR3 sequence (DNA): TGTGCCACCAGTGATTCGACAGCCCGTGGGACAGATACGCAGTATTTT. Translation gives CATSDSTARGTDTQYF.

This clonotype has more than one count but fewer than ten. The chain is built from TRBV20-1 and TRBJ1-2, with 9 bases lining up with TRBD1. V shed 6 bases and J 3 bases; nucleotides not matched to a gene: 8. The CDR3 covers 14 residues. Germline CDR1 DFQATT, CDR2 SNEGSKA (reference sequence). The CDR3 sequence: CSAPGQGKDYGYTF. CDR3 sequence (DNA): TGCAGTGCGCCTGGACAGGGGAAAGACTATGGCTACACCTTC.

The chain joins TRBV7-2 to TRBJ2-1; D is undetermined. V shed 5 bases and J shed 0 bases, with 8 bases lying between them. The CDR3 loop spans 14 amino acids. The germline V gene has CDR1 SGHTA and CDR2 FQGNSA. The CDR3 sequence: CASSLESSYNEQFF. CDR3 DNA: TGTGCCAGCAGCCTCGAGTCCTCCTACAATGAGCAGTTCTTC.

V is TRBV19 and J is TRBJ1-3; unclear D gene. Trimming pared 2 bases from V and 0 bases from J, leaving 5 bases between. Germline V CDR1 and CDR2: LNHDA, SQIVND (reference sequence). The CDR3 is made up of 14 amino acids. The CDR3 loop is CASSIKRSGNTIYF. The CDR3 DNA reads as TGTGCCAGTAGTATAAAGCGCTCTGGAAACACCATATATTTT.

In this sample, this clonotype turned up a few times. The V and J genes are TRBV6-2 or TRBV6-3 and TRBJ2-1; D ambiguous. CDR3 size: 13 residues. Deletions cut 7 bases from V and 0 bases from J, with 7 bases between. CDR1 is MNHEY and CDR2 is SVGEGT in the germline V gene. Written as DNA, the CDR3 is TGTGCCAGCATAGGGTTCTCCTACAATGAGCAGTTCTTC. As protein: CASIGFSYNEQFF.

The V call is TRBV6-2 or TRBV6-3, the J call TRBJ1-6; D is ambiguous. Germline values: CDR1 MNHEY, CDR2 SVGEGT. V was shortened by 1 base and J by 10 bases, with 11 bases between the two germline ends. The CDR3 contains 14 residues. In DNA, the CDR3 is TGTGCCAGCAGTTACTGGGAGGGTAAATCACCCCTCCACTTT. Protein sequence: CASSYWEGKSPLHF.

This clonotype came up a few times. V and J are TRBV5-1 and TRBJ2-3; D is unresolved. With 2 bases removed from V and 2 bases from J, the gap between germline ends came to 6 bases. This CDR3 contains 13 residues. Germline V gene sequence: CDR1 SGHRS, CDR2 YFSETQ. The CDR3 is CASSFGATDTQYF. In nucleotides, the CDR3 is TGCGCCAGCAGCTTTGGAGCCACAGATACGCAGTATTTT.

This clonotype was counted between two and nine times. The chain carries TRBV6-5 and TRBJ2-2; unclear D gene. Germline CDR1 reads MNHEY; CDR2 reads SVGAGI. Trimming cost V 2 bases and J 0 bases, with 10 bases left between them. This CDR3 comprises 16 residues. The CDR3 DNA follows: TGTGCCAGCAGTTACGTACATAGTGCGAACACCGGGGAGCTGTTTTTT. This encodes CASSYVHSANTGELFF.

In this sample, this clonotype turned up a few times. This chain connects TRBV6-2 or TRBV6-3 to TRBJ2-7; tentatively, D is TRBD2 (6 bases). The CDR3 totals 15 residues. Germline V gives CDR1 MNHEY, CDR2 SVGEGT. Trimming took 5 bases from V and 3 from J, leaving 17 bases between them. CDR3 in amino acids: CASSSSGGTNYEQYV. DNA for the CDR3: TGTGCCAGCAGTAGCTCCGGGGGAACCAACTACGAGCAGTACGTC.

CDR3 DNA sequence: TGCAGCGTTGACGGACAGAACTATGGCTACACCTTC. Protein product: CSVDGQNYGYTF. The gene calls are TRBV29-1 and TRBJ1-2; a weak D match, TRBD1 (6 bases). Germline V lookup: CDR1 SQVTM, CDR2 ANQGSEA. The ends were cut back, 3 bases at V and 2 bases at J, with 7 bases in the middle. The CDR3 length is 12 residues. Filled out from reference TRBV29-1 and TRBJ1-2, the complete variable domain reads SAVISQKPSRDICQRGTSLTIQCQVDSQVTMMFWYRQQPGQSLTLIATANQGSEATYESGFVIDKFPISRPNLTFSTLTVSNMSPEDSSIYLCSVDGQNYGYTFGSGTRLTVV.

J is TRBJ1-1 and V is TRBV6-5; D gene unclear. The length of the CDR3 is 11 residues. The germline gives CDR1 MNHEY, CDR2 SVGAGI. The ends were cut back, 10 bases at V and 6 bases at J, with 12 bases in the middle. The CDR3 reads CATGNGAEAFF. The CDR3 DNA is TGTGCCACCGGAAATGGTGCTGAAGCTTTCTTT.

The sample holds many counts of this clonotype. The J gene is TRBJ2-3, the V gene TRBV7-2, with a weak D call TRBD2 (6 bases). V lost 6 bases, J lost 0 bases, and 10 bases lay in between. The CDR3 is 14 residues long. The germline V gene has CDR1 SGHTA and CDR2 FQGNSA. CDR3 DNA sequence: TGTGCCAGCAGTCTAGCGTCTAGCACAGATACGCAGTATTTT. Protein sequence: CASSLASSTDTQYF. Combining the CDR3 with reference TRBV7-2 and TRBJ2-3 gives the whole variable domain GAGVSQSPSNKVTEKGKDVELRCDPISGHTALYWYRQSLGQGLEFLIYFQGNSAPDKSGLPSDRFSAERTGGSVSTLTIQRTQQEDSAVYLCASSLASSTDTQYFGPGTRLTVL.

This clonotype was seen only a few times. The V and J genes are TRBV6-5 and TRBJ1-5; no reliable D call. The CDR3 has 13 residues. In germline, CDR1 is MNHEY, CDR2 SVGAGI. Deletions cut 3 bases from V and 6 bases from J, with 9 bases between. CDR3 region: CASSYTFGQPQHF. DNA for the CDR3: TGTGCCAGCAGTTATACGTTTGGTCAGCCCCAGCATTTT.

In this sample, this clonotype turned up a few times. This sequence joins TRBV7-2 and TRBJ1-3, with D tentatively TRBD1 (5 bases). The V end was cut by 4 bases, the J end by 0 bases, with 16 bases between. Germline loops: CDR1 SGHTA, CDR2 FQGNSA. The CDR3 extends over 17 amino acids. CDR3 bases: TGTGCCAGCAGCTCCGGCCAGGGAGCCTTCTCTGGAAACACCATATATTTT. Translation gives CASSSGQGAFSGNTIYF.

This clonotype has just a few counts. The chain combines TRBV10-3 with TRBJ1-1; unclear D gene. V gave up 6 bases and J gave up 4 bases, with 9 bases separating them. The CDR3 contains 12 residues. Germline CDR1 is ENHRY and CDR2 is SYGVKD. DNA of the CDR3: TGTGCCATCAGCACTTGGGGCACTGAAGCTTTCTTT. This translates into CAISTWGTEAFF.